This TCR beta chain was sequenced during a study of T cells in Graves' hyperthyroidism and ophthalmopathy. Study context: Blood was drawn when the patient was first diagnosed and still untreated. The study's findings and limits: Blood shared most expanded thyroid clonotypes above 0.001. Ophthalmopathy, which appeared later, was predicted by the model a median around 6.9 months before onset.

This clonotype was seen many times. Its cognate antigen is unknown. The CDR3 has 16 residues. V shed 6 bases and J shed 4 bases, with 21 bases lying between them. Reasons for excluding patients were uncontrolled infection, other autoimmune disease, pregnancy or lactation. The investigators amplified TCR beta CDR3 regions from RNA transcripts. With the HTBI primer set, the TCR CDR3 went through a first round of RT-PCR. TCRdb ran MiXCR on the multiplex PCR reads and lists one entry per CDR3 protein. The data contain 400,000 to 450,000 distinct CDR3 sequences, roughly 15% of them singletons. Sequencing used blood. This TCR was sampled from a man between 18 and 29 years old with Graves' ophthalmopathy. The rearrangement links TRBV12-3 or TRBV12-4 to TRBJ1-1; a weak D match, TRBD1 (5 bases). CDR3: CASSPRTGGMGTEAFF. The CDR3 nucleotides read TGTGCCAGCAGCCCAAGGACCGGGGGAATGGGCACTGAAGCTTTCTTT.